These 30 T cell receptor beta chains came from one sample sequenced in a study of T cell repertoires in cytomegalovirus infection. For these receptors, no antigen is known. Via MiXCR, TCRdb re-called the reads, giving one row per CDR3 protein. Here the sample spans some 130,000 distinct CDR3 sequences, over 30% being singletons. The sequencing here drew on CD8+ T cells from cultured PBMCs, taken from culture after CMV antigen stimulation. Every receptor here comes from a human donor in good health (CMV status not recorded). Some clones in this sample may be carry-over from other donors' samples.

This rearrangement joins TRBV28 to TRBJ1-1; possible D gene TRBD1, 6 bases. There are 16 residues in the CDR3. The ends were cut back, 5 bases at V and 3 bases at J, with 19 bases in the middle. The germline V gene encodes CDR1 MDHEN and CDR2 SYDVKM. In DNA form, the CDR3 reads TGTGCCAGCAGTCCACTAGGGGGGAATATGTACACTGAAGCTTTCTTT. It is translated as CASSPLGGNMYTEAFF.

This sequence joins TRBV5-4 and TRBJ2-3; D uncertain. V lost 2 bases to trimming and J lost 2 bases, with 6 bases between them. Germline CDR1 reads SGHNT; CDR2 reads YYREEE (reference sequence). There are 13 residues in the CDR3. CDR3 protein: CASSFDHTDTQYF. DNA for the CDR3: TGTGCCAGCAGCTTCGACCACACAGATACGCAGTATTTT.

Only a few counts were recorded for this clonotype. The chain carries TRBV7-9 and TRBJ2-2, with D hard to call. Between the trimmed V and J ends, which lost 7 bases and 7 bases, there was a span of 10 bases. Looked up from germline, CDR1 is SEHNR and CDR2 is FQNEAQ (reference sequence). This CDR3 is 12 amino acids long. The CDR3 reads CASTPLLGELFF. For the CDR3, the DNA is TGTGCCAGCACCCCCCTCCTCGGGGAGCTGTTTTTT.

This clonotype was observed a few times. This chain connects TRBV2 to TRBJ1-1, with TRBD1 matching over 7 bases. CDR3 length: 13 amino acids. The V segment lost 7 bases and the J segment 1 base; nucleotides outside the gene matches: 3. Germline values: CDR1 SNHLY, CDR2 FYNNEI. CDR3 sequence reads: CASIGDRNTEAFF. As DNA, the CDR3 is TGTGCCAGCATTGGGGACAGGAACACTGAAGCTTTCTTT. Full variable domain (missing parts from reference TRBV2 and TRBJ1-1): EPEVTQTPSHQVTQMGQEVILRCVPISNHLYFYWYRQILGQKVEFLVSFYNNEISEKSEIFDDQFSVERPDGSNFTLKIRSTKLEDSAMYFCASIGDRNTEAFFGQGTRLTVV.

Here the CDR3 DNA reads TGCAGCGTTGACGGGATTAGGCAGGGAGACTACAATGAGCAGTTCTTC. It specifies CSVDGIRQGDYNEQFF. This sequence joins TRBV29-1 and TRBJ2-1; either TRBD1 or TRBD2 may supply D (5 bases each). The CDR3 totals 16 residues. V lost 3 bases, J lost 3 bases, and 18 bases lay in between. Looked up from germline, CDR1 is SQVTM and CDR2 is ANQGSEA.

The genes are TRBV5-5 and TRBJ2-7; TRBD1 aligns across 9 bases. The V gene's germline CDR1 is SGHKS and CDR2 YYEKEE (reference sequence). The CDR3 is made up of 14 amino acids. The V gene end was trimmed by 5 bases and the J gene end by 3 bases; junction bases not matched to a gene: 6. CDR3 sequence reads: CASRAETGGYEQYF. CDR3 DNA sequence: TGTGCCAGCAGGGCCGAGACAGGGGGCTACGAGCAGTACTTC.

This sequence joins TRBV29-1 and TRBJ2-7; D is unclear. The CDR3 covers 13 residues. With 5 bases removed from V and 0 bases from J, the gap between germline ends came to 11 bases. CDR1 SQVTM and CDR2 ANQGSEA come from the germline V gene. CDR3 DNA sequence: TGCAGCGTTTTCGATGGGCACTCCTACGAGCAGTACTTC. Translating gives CSVFDGHSYEQYF.

V and J are TRBV20-1 and TRBJ2-3, with TRBD1 as a possible D gene (6 bases). Trimming removed 6 bases at V and 0 bases at J, with 10 bases between. There are 13 residues in the CDR3. Germline V gene sequence: CDR1 DFQATT, CDR2 SNEGSKA (reference sequence). The CDR3 region is CSADTGSTDTQYF. The CDR3 DNA sequence: TGCAGTGCCGATACAGGGAGCACAGATACGCAGTATTTT.

V and J are TRBV5-1 and TRBJ2-3; D is possibly TRBD1 or TRBD2 (6 bases each). CDR3 size: 14 residues. V shed 4 bases and J shed 4 bases, with 13 bases lying between them. The germline CDR1 and CDR2 sequences are SGHRS and YFSETQ. The CDR3 DNA follows: TGCGCCAGCAGCATAGAGGGGGAGGCAGATACGCAGTATTTT. This encodes CASSIEGEADTQYF.

About this clonotype: This clone may be a read error of a much larger clone one base away. The genes are TRBV6-1 and TRBJ1-2, with 7 bases matching TRBD1. CDR1 MNHNS and CDR2 SASEGT come from the germline V gene. V shed 2 bases and J 10 bases; nucleotides not matched to a gene: 16. CDR3 length equals 16 residues. The CDR3 sequence is CASSELTGITTIDYTF. The CDR3 DNA is TGTGCCAGCAGTGAACTGACAGGGATTACGACTATTGACTACACCTTC.

This clonotype was seen many times. J is TRBJ2-7 and V is TRBV7-9; 9 positions match TRBD2. The V segment lost 7 bases and the J segment 3 bases; nucleotides outside the gene matches: 4. The CDR3 length is 13 residues. CDR1 is SEHNR, CDR2 FQNEAQ, per germline (reference sequence). In DNA, the CDR3 is TGTGCCAGCACCGGGACTAGCAGCTACGAGCAGTACTTC. Translation: CASTGTSSYEQYF.

V usage is TRBV12-3 or TRBV12-4 and J usage is TRBJ1-5, with D hard to call. V was cut by 3 bases and J by 6 bases, with 6 bases left in between. The CDR3 runs to 12 residues. The CDR3 DNA follows: TGTGCCAGCAGTTTTTCGGCTCAGCCCCAGCATTTT. It encodes CASSFSAQPQHF.

The V and J genes are TRBV10-3 and TRBJ1-2; D is unclear. CDR3 length equals 14 residues. Germline lookup yields CDR1 ENHRY and CDR2 SYGVKD. Deletions cut 0 bases from V and 6 bases from J, with 11 bases between. DNA for the CDR3: TGTGCCATCAGTGAGTCACGTTCGGCGGATGGCTACACCTTC. This encodes CAISESRSADGYTF.

This clonotype was detected only a few times. V and J are TRBV12-3 or TRBV12-4 and TRBJ2-2; D is possibly TRBD2 (5 bases). There are 18 residues in the CDR3. Trimming took off 3 bases at V and 0 bases at J, with 17 bases between the two ends. CDR3 coding DNA: TGTGCCAGCAGTTTCTACCCGCGAGGGCGGGCGAACACCGGGGAGCTGTTTTTT. It encodes CASSFYPRGRANTGELFF.

This clonotype appeared a single time. The chain uses TRBV7-9 and TRBJ2-2, with D possibly matching TRBD1 (5 bases). There are 16 residues in the CDR3. The ends were cut back, 2 bases at V and 5 bases at J, with 15 bases in the middle. From germline, CDR1 is SEHNR and CDR2 FQNEAQ (reference sequence). The CDR3, as DNA: TGTGCCAGCAGCTTAAAAACAGGTTTTGCTACCGGGGAGCTGTTTTTT. It is translated as CASSLKTGFATGELFF.

This clonotype occurred a few times. This chain links TRBV2 with TRBJ1-2; D remains unclear. Deletions cut 8 bases from V and 2 bases from J, with 12 bases between. The length of the CDR3 is 13 residues. CDR1 and CDR2 (germline): SNHLY, FYNNEI. The CDR3 sequence: CASPGLRNYGYTF. In DNA form, the CDR3 reads TGTGCCAGCCCCGGGCTAAGGAACTATGGCTACACCTTC.

This clonotype occurred a few times. V is TRBV12-3 or TRBV12-4 and J is TRBJ1-2; D may be TRBD1 (5 bases). The CDR3 runs 14 residues. V was cut by 3 bases and J by 0 bases, with 8 bases left in between. The chain's CDR3 is CASSFRASNYGYTF. As DNA, the CDR3 is TGTGCCAGCAGTTTCAGGGCCTCTAACTATGGCTACACCTTC.

The genes are TRBV11-2 and TRBJ2-7, with 11 nucleotides matching TRBD1. Germline V gives CDR1 SGHAT, CDR2 FQNNGV. The CDR3 totals 15 residues. After removal of 5 bases from V and 3 bases from J, the junction contained 6 bases not matched to a gene. CDR3 DNA sequence: TGTGCCAGCAGCCATGGACAGGGGGCATTCTACGAGCAGTACTTC. This encodes CASSHGQGAFYEQYF.

This clonotype was seen repeatedly, ten times or more. The CDR3 coding sequence is TGTGCCAGCAGTTCTCCGACAGGGCTCTCCTACGAGCAGTACTTC. Translation gives CASSSPTGLSYEQYF. The chain employs TRBV28 and TRBJ2-7; 7 nucleotides align to TRBD1. The CDR3 is made up of 15 amino acids. Germline values: CDR1 MDHEN, CDR2 SYDVKM. Unmatched junction bases numbered 6, after V lost 4 bases and J lost 0 bases.

This clonotype was recorded a few times. The chain is built from TRBV6-5 and TRBJ2-2; D could derive from TRBD1 or TRBD2 (6 bases each). The CDR3 sequence is 16 residues long. The V gene's germline CDR1 is MNHEY and CDR2 SVGAGI. With 0 bases removed from V and 6 bases from J, the gap between germline ends came to 14 bases. This CDR3 reads CASSYSGGGWSGELFF. The CDR3 DNA reads TGTGCCAGCAGTTACTCCGGGGGCGGGTGGTCCGGGGAGCTGTTTTTT.

This clonotype was observed a few times. The chain joins TRBV9 to TRBJ2-7; possibly TRBD2 for D (7 bases). The CDR3 has 15 amino acids. Germline V lookup: CDR1 SGDLS, CDR2 YYNGEE. Trimming removed 4 bases at V and 5 bases at J, with 19 bases between. The CDR3 nucleotides read TGTGCCAGCAGCCTCGAGGGGGGGCCCTTAAACGAGCAGTACTTC. Amino acids: CASSLEGGPLNEQYF.

This clonotype showed up just a few times. The chain couples TRBV27 to TRBJ1-6; 8 bases are shared with TRBD1. Trimming cost V 3 bases and J 8 bases; bases outside gene matches: 3. There are 14 residues in the CDR3. Germline loops: CDR1 MNHEY, CDR2 SMNVEV (reference sequence). The CDR3: CASSFGTGYSPLHF. CDR3 DNA sequence: TGTGCCAGCAGTTTCGGGACAGGCTATTCACCCCTCCACTTT.

This clonotype was detected a few times. The chain uses TRBV27 and TRBJ2-5, with D uncertain. Germline V gene sequence: CDR1 MNHEY, CDR2 SMNVEV (reference sequence). This CDR3 comprises 16 residues. V was clipped by 0 bases and J by 2 bases, with 13 bases between them. The CDR3 reads CASSLSWVDTQETQYF. The CDR3 DNA reads TGTGCCAGCAGTTTATCGTGGGTCGATACACAAGAGACCCAGTACTTC.

The genes are TRBV2 and TRBJ1-6; TRBD1 agrees at 9 bases. In germline, CDR1 is SNHLY, CDR2 FYNNEI. V was pared by 6 bases and J by 0 bases, with 6 bases of the junction left unmatched. The CDR3 sequence is 17 residues long. CDR3 protein: CASSRDRGSSYNSPLHF. The CDR3 DNA is TGTGCCAGCAGCCGAGACAGGGGGAGCTCCTATAATTCACCCCTCCACTTT.

There are a few counts of this clonotype. The genes are TRBV7-9 and TRBJ1-5; perhaps TRBD1 as D (5 bases). The CDR3 is made up of 15 amino acids. V gave up 5 bases and J gave up 9 bases, with 20 bases separating them. Germline values: CDR1 SEHNR, CDR2 FQNEAQ (reference sequence). CDR3 region: CASSPGTGKVWPQHF. CDR3 in DNA: TGTGCCAGCAGCCCCGGGACGGGGAAAGTTTGGCCCCAGCATTTT.

There are many counts of this clonotype. The rearrangement links TRBV6-1 to TRBJ2-1; perhaps TRBD1 as D (6 bases). This CDR3 region has 18 residues. Between the trimmed V and J ends, which lost 1 base and 6 bases, there was a span of 22 bases. Germline-derived CDR1 and CDR2 are MNHNS and SASEGT. The CDR3 nucleotides read TGTGCCAGCAGTGAAGGACCCCCAGGGGTATCAATCTCCAATGAGCAGTTCTTC. Its translation is CASSEGPPGVSISNEQFF.

The rearrangement links TRBV6-5 to TRBJ1-1; D is undetermined. CDR3 length: 15 residues. Trimming took 2 bases from V and 0 from J, leaving 10 bases between them. Germline V lookup: CDR1 MNHEY, CDR2 SVGAGI. CDR3 sequence: CASSYEPGLNTEAFF. The CDR3 bases are TGTGCCAGCAGTTACGAACCGGGGTTGAACACTGAAGCTTTCTTT.

This clonotype was counted at least ten times. This rearrangement joins TRBV7-8 to TRBJ2-7; weak D call: TRBD2 (5 bases). Trimming left V 2 bases short and J 0 bases short, with 17 bases between. Germline V CDR1 and CDR2: SGHVS, FQNEAQ. The CDR3 has 17 residues. CDR3 DNA sequence: TGTGCCAGCAGCTTATACGGTGAGGGAGCATACTCCTACGAGCAGTACTTC. This translates into CASSLYGEGAYSYEQYF.

This clonotype was seen many times. This sequence joins TRBV7-2 and TRBJ1-2; D gene ambiguous. With 5 bases removed from V and 6 bases from J, the gap between germline ends came to 13 bases. The CDR3 spans 13 residues. Germline CDR1 SGHTA, CDR2 FQGNSA. The CDR3 bases are TGTGCCAGCAGCACGGGCAAGAATGATGGCTACACCTTC. Its protein is CASSTGKNDGYTF.

The chain couples TRBV7-9 to TRBJ2-5; D gene uncertain. This CDR3 has 9 amino acids. The germline V gene encodes CDR1 SEHNR and CDR2 FQNEAQ (reference sequence). Trimming cost V 11 bases and J 5 bases, with 6 bases left between them. The CDR3 reads CAPEETQYF. The CDR3 region has the DNA TGTGCCCCCGAGGAGACCCAGTACTTC.